The clone carrying this TCR beta chain was picked up a small number of times. Its antigen is currently unknown. Separate cDNA molecules each had unique molecular identifiers attached to them. TCRdb processed the 5' RACE reads anew with MiXCR; each CDR3 protein has one entry. This table holds 56,000 or so distinct CDR3 sequences, around 16% found once. The entry originates in a study of early T cells in non-severe SARS-CoV-2 infection. Overall study context: Sequencing targeted bulk RNA from unsorted whole blood, leaving chains unpaired. The study's findings and limits: Anti-spike CD8 specificities were favored by VDJdb matching, whose results missed private and CD4 specificities.

The CDR3 runs to 12 residues. Germline V gives CDR1 SGHAT, CDR2 FQDESV (reference sequence). The V gene end was trimmed by 7 bases and the J gene end by 8 bases; junction bases not matched to a gene: 4. Sequenced material: whole blood, taken at baseline. The receptor comes from an adult who was a healthcare worker with PCR-confirmed SARS-CoV-2 infection or an uninfected control (not recorded which). The chain links TRBV11-1 to TRBJ2-1; TRBD1 agrees at 8 bases. Here the CDR3 reads CASTRGRDEQFF. CDR3 sequence (DNA): TGTGCCAGCACCAGGGGGCGAGATGAGCAGTTCTTC.